Given below is one T cell receptor beta chain in context. This specimen belongs to a study of blood T cell repertoires in COVID-19. Overall study: In each case, the material was cDNA or gDNA derived from T cells, B-cell-depleted T cells, or PBMCs.

CDR1 and CDR2 (germline): SQVTM, ANQGSEA. Trimming at V came to 3 bases and at J to 1 base, leaving 4 bases not matched to a gene. This CDR3 comprises 14 residues. Original data processing: Estimation of nucleated cell counts relied on the amplification of reference gene primers. Using immunoSEQ multiplex PCR, the repertoire was profiled, and TCRdb retains in-frame clones only, with some absent. For V, J and clone size, that table is used; D and trimming come from the DNA. Of 70,000 or so clones in the sample, 70% to 90% were seen once. Sequencing was carried out using peripheral blood. The sequence was collected from an elderly woman with active COVID-19. The V call is TRBV29-1, the J call TRBJ2-3; the match to TRBD2 covers 7 bases. In DNA form, the CDR3 reads TGCAGCGTTGAGCCTAGCGGCCGCACAGATACGCAGTATTTT. Translating gives CSVEPSGRTDTQYF.